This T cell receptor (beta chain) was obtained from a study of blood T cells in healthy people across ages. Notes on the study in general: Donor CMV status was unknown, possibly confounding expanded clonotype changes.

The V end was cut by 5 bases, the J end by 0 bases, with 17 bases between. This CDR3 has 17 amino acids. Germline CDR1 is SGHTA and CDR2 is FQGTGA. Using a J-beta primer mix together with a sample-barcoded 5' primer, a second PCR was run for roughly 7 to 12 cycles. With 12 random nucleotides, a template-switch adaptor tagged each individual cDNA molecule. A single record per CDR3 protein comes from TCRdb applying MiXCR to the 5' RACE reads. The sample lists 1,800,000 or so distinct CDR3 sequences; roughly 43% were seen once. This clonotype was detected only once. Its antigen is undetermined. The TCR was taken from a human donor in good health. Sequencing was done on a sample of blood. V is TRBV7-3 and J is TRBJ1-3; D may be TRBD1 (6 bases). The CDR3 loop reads CASSPRGGPDSGNTIYF. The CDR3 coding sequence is TGTGCCAGCAGCCCCCGAGGGGGGCCAGACTCTGGAAACACCATATATTTT.